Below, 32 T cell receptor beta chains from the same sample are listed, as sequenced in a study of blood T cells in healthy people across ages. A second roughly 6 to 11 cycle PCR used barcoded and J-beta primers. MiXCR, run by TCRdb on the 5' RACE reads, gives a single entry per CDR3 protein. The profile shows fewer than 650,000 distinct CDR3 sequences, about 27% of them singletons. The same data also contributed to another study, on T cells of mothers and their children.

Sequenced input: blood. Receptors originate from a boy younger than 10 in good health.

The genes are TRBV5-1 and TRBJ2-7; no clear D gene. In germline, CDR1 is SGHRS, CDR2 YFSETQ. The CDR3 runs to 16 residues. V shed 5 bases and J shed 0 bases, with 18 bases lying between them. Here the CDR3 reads CASSMDGQAFSYEQYF. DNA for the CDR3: TGCGCCAGCAGTATGGACGGGCAGGCTTTCTCCTACGAGCAGTACTTC.

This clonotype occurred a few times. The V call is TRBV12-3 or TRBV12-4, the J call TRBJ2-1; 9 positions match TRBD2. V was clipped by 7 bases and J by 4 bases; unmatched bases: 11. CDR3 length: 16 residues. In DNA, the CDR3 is TGTGCCAGCATGCGAATCGGTAGCGGGGGATACAATGAGCAGTTCTTC. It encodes CASMRIGSGGYNEQFF.

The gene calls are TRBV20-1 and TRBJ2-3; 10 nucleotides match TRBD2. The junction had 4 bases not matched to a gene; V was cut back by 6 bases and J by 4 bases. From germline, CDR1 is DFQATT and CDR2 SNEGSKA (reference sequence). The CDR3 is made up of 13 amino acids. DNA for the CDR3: TGCAGTGCAGAGCGGGGGGGCCCAGATACGCAGTATTTT. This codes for CSAERGGPDTQYF.

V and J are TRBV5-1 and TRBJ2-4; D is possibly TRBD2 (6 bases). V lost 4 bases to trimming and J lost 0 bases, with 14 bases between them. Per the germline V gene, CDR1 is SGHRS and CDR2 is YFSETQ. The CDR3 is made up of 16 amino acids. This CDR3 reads CASSAGGTEAKNIQYF. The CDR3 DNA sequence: TGCGCCAGCAGCGCTGGAGGGACTGAAGCCAAAAACATTCAGTACTTC. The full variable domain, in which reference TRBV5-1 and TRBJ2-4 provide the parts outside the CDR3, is KAGVTQTPRYLIKTRGQQVTLSCSPISGHRSVSWYQQTPGQGLQFLFEYFSETQRNKGNFPGRFSGRQFSNSRSEMNVSTLELGDSALYLCASSAGGTEAKNIQYFGAGTRLSVL.

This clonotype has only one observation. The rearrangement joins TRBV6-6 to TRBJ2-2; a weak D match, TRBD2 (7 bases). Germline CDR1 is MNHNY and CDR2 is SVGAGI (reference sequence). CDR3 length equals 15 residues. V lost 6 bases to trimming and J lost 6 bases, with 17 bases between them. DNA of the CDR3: TGTGCCAGCAGGGACGGGGGGCGCAAGGCCGGGGAGCTGTTTTTT. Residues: CASRDGGRKAGELFF.

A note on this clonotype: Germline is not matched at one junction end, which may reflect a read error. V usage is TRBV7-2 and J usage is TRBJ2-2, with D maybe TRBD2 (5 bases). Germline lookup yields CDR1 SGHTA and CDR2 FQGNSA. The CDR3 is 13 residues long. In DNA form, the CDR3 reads TGTGCCAGCAGCTTGAGAGAAACCGGGGAGCTGCTTTTT. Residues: CASSLRETGELLF.

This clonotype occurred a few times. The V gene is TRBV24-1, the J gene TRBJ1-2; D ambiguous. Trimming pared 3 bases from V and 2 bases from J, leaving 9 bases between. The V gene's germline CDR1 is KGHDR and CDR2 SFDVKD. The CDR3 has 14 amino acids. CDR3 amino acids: CATSDPDKNYGYTF. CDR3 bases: TGTGCCACCAGTGATCCCGACAAGAACTATGGCTACACCTTC.

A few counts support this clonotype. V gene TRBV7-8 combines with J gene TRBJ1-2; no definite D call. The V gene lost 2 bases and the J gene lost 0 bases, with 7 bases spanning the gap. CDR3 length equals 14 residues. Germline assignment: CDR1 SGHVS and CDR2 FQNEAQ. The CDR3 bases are TGTGCCAGCAGCTTAAGGCGACCTAACTATGGCTACACCTTC. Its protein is CASSLRRPNYGYTF.

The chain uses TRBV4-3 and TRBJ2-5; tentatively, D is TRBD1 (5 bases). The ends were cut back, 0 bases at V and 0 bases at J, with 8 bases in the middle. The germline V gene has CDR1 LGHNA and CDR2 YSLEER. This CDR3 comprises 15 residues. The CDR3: CASSQDPQDQETQYF. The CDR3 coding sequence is TGCGCCAGCAGCCAAGACCCACAGGACCAAGAGACCCAGTACTTC.

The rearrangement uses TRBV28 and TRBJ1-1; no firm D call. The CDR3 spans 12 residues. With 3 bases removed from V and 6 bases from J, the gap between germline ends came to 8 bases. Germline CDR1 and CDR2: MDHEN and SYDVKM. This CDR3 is CASSLGKSEAFF. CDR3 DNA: TGTGCCAGCAGTTTGGGTAAATCTGAAGCTTTCTTT.

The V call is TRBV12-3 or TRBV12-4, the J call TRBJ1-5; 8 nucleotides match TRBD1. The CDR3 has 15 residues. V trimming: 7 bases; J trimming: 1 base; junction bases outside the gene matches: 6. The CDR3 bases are TGTGCCAGCATCCGGACAGGGTTCAGCAATCAGCCCCAGCATTTT. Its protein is CASIRTGFSNQPQHF.

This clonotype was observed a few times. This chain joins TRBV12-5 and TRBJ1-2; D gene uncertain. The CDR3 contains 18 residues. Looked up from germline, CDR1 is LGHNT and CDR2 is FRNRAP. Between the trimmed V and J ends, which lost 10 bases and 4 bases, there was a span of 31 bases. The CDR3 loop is CATILANRGSILGYGYTF. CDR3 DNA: TGTGCTACCATCCTGGCGAACCGAGGATCGATCCTCGGCTATGGCTACACCTTC.

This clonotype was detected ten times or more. Here the CDR3 DNA reads TGCAGTGCCCCCCCGCAGTGGGGACTGGGGCTCAATGAGCAGTTCTTC. Translation: CSAPPQWGLGLNEQFF. V usage is TRBV20-1 and J usage is TRBJ2-1; maybe TRBD2 (6 bases). The CDR3 runs 16 residues. The ends were cut back, 6 bases at V and 6 bases at J, with 24 bases in the middle. CDR1 and CDR2 from the germline V gene are DFQATT and SNEGSKA (reference sequence).

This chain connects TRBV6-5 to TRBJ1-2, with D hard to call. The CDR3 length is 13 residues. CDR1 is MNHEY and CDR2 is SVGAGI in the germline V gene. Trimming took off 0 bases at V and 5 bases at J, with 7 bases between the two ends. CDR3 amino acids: CASSYSGPYGYTF. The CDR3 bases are TGTGCCAGCAGTTACTCCGGACCGTATGGCTACACCTTC.

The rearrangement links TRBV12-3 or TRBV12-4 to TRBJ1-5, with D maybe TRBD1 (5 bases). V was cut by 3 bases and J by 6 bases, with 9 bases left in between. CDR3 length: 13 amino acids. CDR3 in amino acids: CASSLAGRQPQHF. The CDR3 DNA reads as TGTGCCAGCAGTTTGGCAGGGCGTCAGCCCCAGCATTTT.

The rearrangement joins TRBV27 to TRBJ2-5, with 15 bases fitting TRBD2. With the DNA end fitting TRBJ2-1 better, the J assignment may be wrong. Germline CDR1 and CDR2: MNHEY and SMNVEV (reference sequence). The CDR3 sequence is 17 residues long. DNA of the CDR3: TGTGCCAGCAGTCCCCTTGGACTAGCGGGGGGGATATATGAGCAGTTCTTC. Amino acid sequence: CASSPLGLAGGIYEQFF.

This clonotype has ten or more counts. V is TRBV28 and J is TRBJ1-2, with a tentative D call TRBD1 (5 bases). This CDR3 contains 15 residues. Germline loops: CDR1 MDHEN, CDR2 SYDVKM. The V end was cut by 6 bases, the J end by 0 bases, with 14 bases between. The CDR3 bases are TGTGCCAGCAGGCCCCAAGGGACTCCTAACTATGGCTACACCTTC. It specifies CASRPQGTPNYGYTF.

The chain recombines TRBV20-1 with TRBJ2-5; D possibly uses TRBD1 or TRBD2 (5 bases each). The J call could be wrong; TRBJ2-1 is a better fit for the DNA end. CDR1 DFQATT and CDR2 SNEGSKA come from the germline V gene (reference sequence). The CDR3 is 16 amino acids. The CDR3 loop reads CSARDRKGASLRGQFF. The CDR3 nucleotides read TGCAGTGCTAGAGATCGTAAAGGGGCGAGCCTTCGGGGGCAGTTCTTC.

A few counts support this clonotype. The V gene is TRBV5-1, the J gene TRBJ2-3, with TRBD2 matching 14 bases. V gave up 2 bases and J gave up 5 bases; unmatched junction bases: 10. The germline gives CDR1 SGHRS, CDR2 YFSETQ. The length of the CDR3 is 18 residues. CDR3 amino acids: CASSFMGLAGAAGDTQYF. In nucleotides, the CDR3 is TGCGCCAGCAGCTTCATGGGACTAGCGGGGGCGGCGGGAGATACGCAGTATTTT.

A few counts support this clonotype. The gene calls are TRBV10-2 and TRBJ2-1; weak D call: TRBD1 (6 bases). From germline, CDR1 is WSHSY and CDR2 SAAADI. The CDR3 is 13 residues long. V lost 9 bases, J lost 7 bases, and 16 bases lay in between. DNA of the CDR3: TGCGCCAGAAGCCAAGCCAGGGGAAATGAGCAGTTCTTC. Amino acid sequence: CARSQARGNEQFF.

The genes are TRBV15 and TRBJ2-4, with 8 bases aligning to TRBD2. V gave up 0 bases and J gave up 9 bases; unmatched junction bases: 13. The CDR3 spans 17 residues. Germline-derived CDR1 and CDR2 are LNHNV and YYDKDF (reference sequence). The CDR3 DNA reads TGTGCCACCAGCAGAGATCGGGGAGCGGGAGAGGGGGGCATTCAGTACTTC. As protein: CATSRDRGAGEGGIQYF.

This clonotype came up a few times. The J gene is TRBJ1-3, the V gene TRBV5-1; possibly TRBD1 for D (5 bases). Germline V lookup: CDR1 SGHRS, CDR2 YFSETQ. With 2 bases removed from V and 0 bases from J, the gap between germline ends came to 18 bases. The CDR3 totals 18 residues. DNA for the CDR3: TGCGCCAGCAGCTTAGACCAACGAGCCGGGGCCTCTGGAAACACCATATATTTT. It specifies CASSLDQRAGASGNTIYF.

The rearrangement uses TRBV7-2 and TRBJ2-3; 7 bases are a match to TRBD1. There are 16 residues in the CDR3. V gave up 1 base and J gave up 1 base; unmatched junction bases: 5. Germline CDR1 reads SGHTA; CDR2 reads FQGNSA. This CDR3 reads CASSLVIGQGTDTQYF. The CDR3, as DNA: TGTGCCAGCAGCTTAGTAATAGGACAGGGCACAGATACGCAGTATTTT.

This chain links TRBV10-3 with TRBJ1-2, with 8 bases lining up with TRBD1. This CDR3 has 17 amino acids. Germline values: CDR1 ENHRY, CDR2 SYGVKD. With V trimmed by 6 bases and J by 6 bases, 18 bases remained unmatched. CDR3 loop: CAISRPGTGGALDGYTF. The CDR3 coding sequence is TGTGCCATCAGCCGACCAGGGACAGGAGGAGCTTTGGATGGCTACACCTTC.

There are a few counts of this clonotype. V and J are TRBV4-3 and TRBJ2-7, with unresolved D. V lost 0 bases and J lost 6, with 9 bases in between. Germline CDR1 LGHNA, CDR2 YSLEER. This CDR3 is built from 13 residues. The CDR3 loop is CASSQDSASEQYF. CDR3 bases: TGCGCCAGCAGCCAAGATTCGGCGAGCGAGCAGTACTTC.

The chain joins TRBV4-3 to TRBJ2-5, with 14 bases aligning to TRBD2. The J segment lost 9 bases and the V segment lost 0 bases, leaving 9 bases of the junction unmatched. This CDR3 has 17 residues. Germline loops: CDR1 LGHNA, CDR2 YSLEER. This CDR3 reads CASSQDGLAGGSRAQYF. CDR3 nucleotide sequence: TGCGCCAGCAGCCAAGATGGACTAGCGGGAGGTTCGAGGGCCCAGTACTTC.

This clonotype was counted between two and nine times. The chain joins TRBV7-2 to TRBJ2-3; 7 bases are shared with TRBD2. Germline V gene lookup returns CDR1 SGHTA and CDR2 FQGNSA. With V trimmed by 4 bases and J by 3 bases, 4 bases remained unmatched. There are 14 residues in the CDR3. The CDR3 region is CASSSWEGTDTQYF. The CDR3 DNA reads TGTGCCAGCAGCTCGTGGGAGGGGACAGATACGCAGTATTTT.

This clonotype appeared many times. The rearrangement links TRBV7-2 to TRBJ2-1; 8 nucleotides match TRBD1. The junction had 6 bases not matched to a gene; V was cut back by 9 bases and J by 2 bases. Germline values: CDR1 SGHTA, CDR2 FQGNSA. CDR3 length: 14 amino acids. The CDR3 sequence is CASRTGLTYNEQFF. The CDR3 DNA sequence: TGTGCCAGTCGGACAGGGTTGACCTACAATGAGCAGTTCTTC. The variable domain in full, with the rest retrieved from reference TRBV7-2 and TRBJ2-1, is GAGVSQSPSNKVTEKGKDVELRCDPISGHTALYWYRQSLGQGLEFLIYFQGNSAPDKSGLPSDRFSAERTGGSVSTLTIQRTQQEDSAVYLCASRTGLTYNEQFFGPGTRLTVL.

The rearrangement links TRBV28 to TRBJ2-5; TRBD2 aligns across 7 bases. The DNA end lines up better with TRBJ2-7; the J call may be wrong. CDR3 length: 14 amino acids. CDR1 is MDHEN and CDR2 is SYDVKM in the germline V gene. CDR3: CASSPLGGGYEQYF. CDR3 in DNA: TGTGCCAGCAGCCCGCTGGGGGGGGGCTACGAGCAGTACTTC.

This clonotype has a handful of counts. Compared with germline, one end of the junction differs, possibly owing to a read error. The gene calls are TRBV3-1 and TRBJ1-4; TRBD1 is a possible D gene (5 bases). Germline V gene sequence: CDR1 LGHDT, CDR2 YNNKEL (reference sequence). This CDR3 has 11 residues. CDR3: CAGSKTGKLFF. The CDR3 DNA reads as TGTGCCGGCAGCAAAACAGGAAAACTGTTTTTT.

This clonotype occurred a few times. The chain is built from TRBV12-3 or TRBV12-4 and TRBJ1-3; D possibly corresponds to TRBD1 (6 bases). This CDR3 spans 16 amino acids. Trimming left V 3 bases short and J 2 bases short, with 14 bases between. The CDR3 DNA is TGTGCCAGCAGTTTGCCCCAGGGGCCGGCTGGAAACACCATATATTTT. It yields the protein CASSLPQGPAGNTIYF.

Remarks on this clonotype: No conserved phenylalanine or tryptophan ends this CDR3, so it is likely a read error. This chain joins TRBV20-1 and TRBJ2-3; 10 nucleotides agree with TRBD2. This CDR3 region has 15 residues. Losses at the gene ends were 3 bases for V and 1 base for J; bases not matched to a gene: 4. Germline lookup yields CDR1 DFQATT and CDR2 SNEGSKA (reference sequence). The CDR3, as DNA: TGCAGTGCTAGTGAAGGACTAGCGGGCACAGATACGCAGTATTAT. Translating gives CSASEGLAGTDTQYY.